These T cell receptor beta chains were read from a single sample in a study of T cell responses to AZD1222 COVID-19 vaccine. Some clones are missing from TCRdb's copy, which holds only in-frame ones; the method was immunoSEQ multiplex PCR. The sample shows about 110,000 clones, less than 95% of them seen only once. This sample comprised peripheral blood, obtained 28 days after the second AZD1222 dose. Receptor source: an adult who received the AZD1222 COVID-19 vaccine. The CDR3 runs from the conserved cysteine through the conserved F or W. Fields, in order: clone size, V gene, D gene, J gene, CDR3 DNA, CDR3 protein. The D gene is left open where the match is weak. Expanded clones get a size class; other rows say once, few or many, or leave the size out.

abundance: .
v_gene: TRBV5-5
d_gene: .
j_gene: TRBJ1-1
CDR3nt: TGTGCCAGCAGCTTTTCCGGGTCGGGGACTGAAGCTTTCTTT
CDR3aa: CASSFSGSGTEAFF

abundance: .
v_gene: TRBV10-3
d_gene: .
j_gene: TRBJ1-1
CDR3nt: TGTGCCATCAGTGAGAGACAGTTTACTGAAGCTTTCTTT
CDR3aa: CAISERQFTEAFF

abundance: once
v_gene: TRBV2
d_gene: .
j_gene: TRBJ1-1
CDR3nt: TGTGCCAGCAGTGAATGGCAGGGTATGAACACTGAAGCTTTCTTT
CDR3aa: CASSEWQGMNTEAFF

abundance: .
v_gene: TRBV12-5
d_gene: TRBD1
j_gene: TRBJ2-3
CDR3nt: TGTGCTAGTGGTTTACAGGGGGCGGGAGATACGCAGTATTTT
CDR3aa: CASGLQGAGDTQYF

abundance: .
v_gene: TRBV4-1
d_gene: TRBD2
j_gene: TRBJ2-1
CDR3nt: TGCGCCAGCAGCCAGGGGCGGGGGGTCTATGAGCAGTTCTTC
CDR3aa: CASSQGRGVYEQFF

abundance: .
v_gene: TRBV3-1/TRBV3-2
d_gene: .
j_gene: TRBJ2-7
CDR3nt: TGTGCCAGCAGCCAAGAGGGCGAGCAGTACTTC
CDR3aa: CASSQEGEQYF

abundance: .
v_gene: TRBV16
d_gene: .
j_gene: TRBJ1-1
CDR3nt: TGTGCCAGCAGCCAATCCCCCGGGCAGGCTTCTGAAGCTTTCTTT
CDR3aa: CASSQSPGQASEAFF

abundance: .
v_gene: TRBV19
d_gene: .
j_gene: TRBJ2-7
CDR3nt: TGTGCCAGTAGTTCCAGGGTGCCTAAAATCTACGAGCAGTACTTC
CDR3aa: CASSSRVPKIYEQYF

abundance: .
v_gene: TRBV20-1
d_gene: .
j_gene: TRBJ1-5
CDR3nt: TGCAGTGCTAGTGACCCAACAAAGCCCCAGCATTTT
CDR3aa: CSASDPTKPQHF

abundance: .
v_gene: TRBV12-3/TRBV12-4
d_gene: .
j_gene: TRBJ2-4
CDR3nt: TGTGCCAGCAGGGGGCAAGGAAACATTCAGTACTTC
CDR3aa: CASRGQGNIQYF

abundance: .
v_gene: TRBV19
d_gene: TRBD2
j_gene: TRBJ2-1
CDR3nt: TGTGCCAGTAAAGGCGGGGGGGCCTACAATGAGCAGTTCTTC
CDR3aa: CASKGGGAYNEQFF

abundance: .
v_gene: TRBV11-3
d_gene: .
j_gene: TRBJ2-1
CDR3nt: TGTGCCAGCAGCGGGGGCTGGCTTAGTGAGCAGTTCTTC
CDR3aa: CASSGGWLSEQFF

abundance: .
v_gene: TRBV4-1
d_gene: .
j_gene: TRBJ2-3
CDR3nt: TGCGCCAGCAGCCAACTGGCAGGGGTCACAGATACGCAGTATTTT
CDR3aa: CASSQLAGVTDTQYF

abundance: .
v_gene: TRBV28
d_gene: .
j_gene: TRBJ2-6
CDR3nt: TGTGCCAGCAGCCTGACAGCTGGGGCCAACGTCCTGACTTTC
CDR3aa: CASSLTAGANVLTF

abundance: .
v_gene: TRBV5-4
d_gene: .
j_gene: TRBJ2-5
CDR3nt: TGTGCCAGCAGCTTGGTCGGCAGCCAAGAGACCCAGTACTTC
CDR3aa: CASSLVGSQETQYF

abundance: .
v_gene: TRBV5-1
d_gene: TRBD2
j_gene: TRBJ2-4
CDR3nt: TGCGCCAGCAGCTTGTTCGCGGGAGTAGAAAACATTCAGTACTTC
CDR3aa: CASSLFAGVENIQYF

abundance: .
v_gene: TRBV11-2
d_gene: .
j_gene: TRBJ1-1
CDR3nt: TGTGCCAGCAGCTTAACAGTGGGGCTGACTGAAGCTTTCTTT
CDR3aa: CASSLTVGLTEAFF

abundance: .
v_gene: TRBV11-2
d_gene: .
j_gene: TRBJ2-7
CDR3nt: TGTGCCAGCAGGATTAGCTGGGAGAGCAGCGAGCAGTACTTC
CDR3aa: CASRISWESSEQYF

abundance: .
v_gene: TRBV29-1
d_gene: TRBD1
j_gene: TRBJ1-1
CDR3nt: TGCAGCGTGACCAGGGGGCTGGACACTGAAGCTTTCTTT
CDR3aa: CSVTRGLDTEAFF

abundance: .
v_gene: TRBV3-1/TRBV3-2
d_gene: .
j_gene: TRBJ2-5
CDR3nt: TGTGCCAGCAGCCAACGGGACCAAGAGACCCAGTACTTC
CDR3aa: CASSQRDQETQYF

abundance: once
v_gene: TRBV19
d_gene: TRBD1
j_gene: TRBJ1-1
CDR3nt: TGTGCCAGTAGGACAGGGGGCCTGGAAGCTTTCTTT
CDR3aa: CASRTGGLEAFF

abundance: .
v_gene: TRBV29-1
d_gene: .
j_gene: TRBJ2-2
CDR3nt: TGCAGCGTTGGACAGAGGGAAAGCACCGGGGAGCTGTTTTTT
CDR3aa: CSVGQRESTGELFF

abundance: .
v_gene: TRBV2
d_gene: .
j_gene: TRBJ2-7
CDR3nt: TGTGCCAGCAGTTACACGGAGAAGAGCTACGAGCAGTACTTC
CDR3aa: CASSYTEKSYEQYF

abundance: .
v_gene: TRBV11-3
d_gene: TRBD1
j_gene: TRBJ2-7
CDR3nt: TGTGCCAGCAGCTTAGCAGGGGGCCTCGAGCAGTACTTC
CDR3aa: CASSLAGGLEQYF

abundance: once
v_gene: TRBV29-1
d_gene: .
j_gene: TRBJ2-1
CDR3nt: TGCAGCGTTGGGATAGTGGGGGGCAATGAGCAGTTCTTC
CDR3aa: CSVGIVGGNEQFF

abundance: .
v_gene: TRBV15
d_gene: .
j_gene: TRBJ1-1
CDR3nt: TGTGCCACCAGCAGGGACAGACACACTGAAGCTTTCTTT
CDR3aa: CATSRDRHTEAFF

abundance: .
v_gene: TRBV5-1
d_gene: .
j_gene: TRBJ1-1
CDR3nt: TGCGCCAGCAGCTTGGGATGGAACACTGAAGCTTTCTTT
CDR3aa: CASSLGWNTEAFF

abundance: .
v_gene: TRBV6-5
d_gene: .
j_gene: TRBJ1-2
CDR3nt: TGTGCCAGCAGGCCGGGGGGGTTCGGCTATGGCTACACCTTC
CDR3aa: CASRPGGFGYGYTF

abundance: .
v_gene: TRBV5-6
d_gene: .
j_gene: TRBJ2-3
CDR3nt: TGTGCCAGCAGCTTGAGGGGTTGGGGAGGCACAGATACGCAGTATTTT
CDR3aa: CASSLRGWGGTDTQYF

abundance: .
v_gene: TRBV5-5
d_gene: TRBD1
j_gene: TRBJ2-5
CDR3nt: TGTGCCAGCAGCGTCGGCAGGACAGGGCGGGTAGAGACCCAGTACTTC
CDR3aa: CASSVGRTGRVETQYF

abundance: .
v_gene: TRBV2
d_gene: .
j_gene: TRBJ2-7
CDR3nt: TGTGCCAGCAAGTATCAGTTCTCCTACGAGCAGTACTTC
CDR3aa: CASKYQFSYEQYF

abundance: .
v_gene: TRBV29-1
d_gene: .
j_gene: TRBJ2-1
CDR3nt: TGCAGCCTCCGGAGTAGCGAATCGAATGAGCAGTTCTTC
CDR3aa: CSLRSSESNEQFF

abundance: .
v_gene: TRBV12-3/TRBV12-4
d_gene: .
j_gene: TRBJ1-2
CDR3nt: TGTGCCAGCTGCCGGGGGGTCGTAAGCTACACCTTC
CDR3aa: CASCRGVVSYTF

abundance: .
v_gene: TRBV7-6
d_gene: TRBD2
j_gene: TRBJ2-2
CDR3nt: TGTGCCAGCAGCCCGGGGGGGGCCAACACCGGGGAGCTGTTTTTT
CDR3aa: CASSPGGANTGELFF

abundance: .
v_gene: TRBV19
d_gene: TRBD1
j_gene: TRBJ1-2
CDR3nt: TGTGCCAGTAGCCCGACAGGGGAATATGGCTACACCTTC
CDR3aa: CASSPTGEYGYTF

abundance: .
v_gene: TRBV6-4
d_gene: .
j_gene: TRBJ1-2
CDR3nt: TGTGCCAGCAGTGACTCAGCTAACTATGGCTACACCTTC
CDR3aa: CASSDSANYGYTF

abundance: .
v_gene: TRBV27
d_gene: .
j_gene: TRBJ2-5
CDR3nt: TGTGCCAGCAGCCGCCTAGGCTTACAGACCCAGTACTTC
CDR3aa: CASSRLGLQTQYF

abundance: .
v_gene: TRBV7-9
d_gene: TRBD2
j_gene: TRBJ2-1
CDR3nt: TGTGCCAGCAGCTTCCCGACTAGCGGGATCCTGGATGAGCAGTTCTTC
CDR3aa: CASSFPTSGILDEQFF

abundance: .
v_gene: TRBV7-2
d_gene: .
j_gene: TRBJ1-2
CDR3nt: TGTGCCAGCAGCTCATCCAGGGTCAGCTATGGCTACACCTTC
CDR3aa: CASSSSRVSYGYTF

abundance: .
v_gene: TRBV19
d_gene: .
j_gene: TRBJ2-3
CDR3nt: TGTGCCAGTAGTATAGGGGGGGGCTATTCAGATACGCAGTATTTT
CDR3aa: CASSIGGGYSDTQYF

abundance: .
v_gene: TRBV18
d_gene: TRBD1
j_gene: TRBJ1-4
CDR3nt: TGTGCCAGCGGGACAGGGGATGAAAAACTGTTTTTT
CDR3aa: CASGTGDEKLFF

abundance: .
v_gene: TRBV13
d_gene: .
j_gene: TRBJ2-7
CDR3nt: TGTGCCAGCAGCTCAGACTTGACAGGTCCCTACGAGCAGTACTTC
CDR3aa: CASSSDLTGPYEQYF

abundance: .
v_gene: TRBV4-1
d_gene: .
j_gene: TRBJ2-7
CDR3nt: TGCGCCAGCAGCCAGACCCCCCACAGAGGTAACGAGCAGTACTTC
CDR3aa: CASSQTPHRGNEQYF

abundance: .
v_gene: TRBV18
d_gene: TRBD1
j_gene: TRBJ1-5
CDR3nt: TGTGCCAGCTCACTACGTCCCGGGACAGGGGGCAGGAGCAATCAGCCCCAGCATTTT
CDR3aa: CASSLRPGTGGRSNQPQHF

abundance: .
v_gene: TRBV7-9
d_gene: .
j_gene: TRBJ1-3
CDR3nt: TGTGCCAGCAGCTTTCTCGGGGAGACGGCCTCTGGAAACACCATATATTTT
CDR3aa: CASSFLGETASGNTIYF

abundance: .
v_gene: TRBV19
d_gene: .
j_gene: TRBJ1-2
CDR3nt: TGTGCCAGTATCCGAGCTCCCGGTAGCGGCTACACCTTC
CDR3aa: CASIRAPGSGYTF

abundance: once
v_gene: TRBV4-2
d_gene: TRBD2
j_gene: TRBJ2-4
CDR3nt: TGTGCCAGCAAGACTAGCGGGGGGGCAACCAAAAACATTCAGTACTTC
CDR3aa: CASKTSGGATKNIQYF

abundance: .
v_gene: TRBV30
d_gene: .
j_gene: TRBJ2-3
CDR3nt: TGTGCCTGGAGTGTACGGGGAGATACGCAGTATTTT
CDR3aa: CAWSVRGDTQYF

abundance: .
v_gene: TRBV12-3/TRBV12-4
d_gene: .
j_gene: TRBJ1-5
CDR3nt: TGTGCCAGCAGTGTACAGGTTGATCAGCCCCAGCATTTT
CDR3aa: CASSVQVDQPQHF

abundance: .
v_gene: TRBV10-3
d_gene: .
j_gene: TRBJ1-3
CDR3nt: TGTGCCATCAGTGAGTCATTGACAGGCTTCACTGGAAACACCATATATTTT
CDR3aa: CAISESLTGFTGNTIYF

abundance: .
v_gene: TRBV5-1
d_gene: TRBD1
j_gene: TRBJ2-2
CDR3nt: TGCGCCAGCAGCTCCCGGGACAGGGCTTTAACCGGGGAGCTGTTTTTT
CDR3aa: CASSSRDRALTGELFF

abundance: once
v_gene: TRBV15
d_gene: .
j_gene: TRBJ1-4
CDR3nt: TGTGCCACCAGCAGAGATCGGGGAGCTAATGAAAAACTGTTTTTT
CDR3aa: CATSRDRGANEKLFF

abundance: .
v_gene: TRBV5-1
d_gene: .
j_gene: TRBJ2-2
CDR3nt: TGCGCCAGCAGCTTGGGGACAGAAGGCACCGGGGAGCTGTTTTTT
CDR3aa: CASSLGTEGTGELFF

abundance: .
v_gene: TRBV6-5
d_gene: .
j_gene: TRBJ1-1
CDR3nt: TGTGCCAGCAGACCTGTCACTGAAGCTTTCTTT
CDR3aa: CASRPVTEAFF

abundance: .
v_gene: TRBV5-4
d_gene: .
j_gene: TRBJ2-7
CDR3nt: TGTGCCAGCAGCGGAGGGACAGCCATCTCCTACGAGCAGTACTTC
CDR3aa: CASSGGTAISYEQYF